This T cell receptor beta chain was captured by sequencing in a study of cytomegalovirus exposure and HLA in healthy donors. Study outcomes and limitations: It was confirmed in vitro that a few of the CMV-associated chains were specific for CMV antigens. There were some public TCRs occurring in many donors, but most TCR sequences were rare.

Germline CDR1 and CDR2: SNHLY and FYNNEI. There are 15 residues in the CDR3. V lost 1 base to trimming and J lost 8 bases; unmatched junction nucleotides: 7. Turning to this clone: Its antigen is still unknown.

The donors were part of the approximately 120-subject validation cohort, which stood apart from the roughly 700-subject first cohort. Measured with immunoSEQ multiplex PCR; TCRdb has only the in-frame clones, and not every one. Of approximately 160,000 clones listed, roughly nine tenths are singletons. This chain uses TRBV2 with TRBJ1-4, with 7 bases aligning to TRBD1. The material sequenced was PBMCs. This TCR came from a woman in her 30s in good health and CMV-seronegative. The CDR3, as DNA: TGTGCCAGCAGTGAAGTCAGGACAGGTGGGGAAAAACTGTTTTTT. Protein product: CASSEVRTGGEKLFF.